Listed below are T cell receptor beta chains from one sample, sequenced in a study of T cell responses to AZD1222 COVID-19 vaccine. The repertoire was sequenced with immunoSEQ multiplex PCR; TCRdb's copy has only in-frame clones and lacks some. Among over 120,000 clones listed, 93% were seen once. Source: peripheral blood, taken on day 0 of AZD1222 vaccination. The origin of the receptors is an adult in good health. Each CDR3 is given with its conserved first and last residue. Fields, in order: clone size, J gene, D gene, V gene, CDR3 protein, CDR3 DNA. A D gene is named only where the DNA matches it firmly. Size is stated for part of the rows, as once, few or many counts, or as a class when the clone is expanded.

abundance: .
j_gene: TRBJ2-4
d_gene: TRBD2
v_gene: TRBV6-4
CDR3aa: CASNAIGTSGRAGAKNIQYF
CDR3nt: TGTGCCAGCAACGCTATTGGGACTAGCGGGAGGGCCGGGGCCAAAAACATTCAGTACTTC

abundance: .
j_gene: TRBJ1-3
d_gene: .
v_gene: TRBV2
CDR3aa: CASRGINRDSGNTIYF
CDR3nt: TGTGCCAGCAGAGGTATTAACAGGGACTCTGGAAACACCATATATTTT

abundance: .
j_gene: TRBJ2-7
d_gene: .
v_gene: TRBV5-6
CDR3aa: CASSLRGQSYEQYF
CDR3nt: TGTGCCAGCAGCTTGCGTGGACAGTCCTACGAGCAGTACTTC

abundance: .
j_gene: TRBJ1-2
d_gene: .
v_gene: TRBV2
CDR3aa: CASSDPRGYYGYTF
CDR3nt: TGTGCCAGCAGTGACCCCAGGGGCTACTATGGCTACACCTTC

abundance: .
j_gene: TRBJ1-2
d_gene: .
v_gene: TRBV5-4
CDR3aa: CASSLETAITPYGYTF
CDR3nt: TGTGCCAGCAGCTTGGAGACAGCTATTACCCCCTATGGCTACACCTTC

abundance: .
j_gene: TRBJ2-1
d_gene: .
v_gene: TRBV4-1
CDR3aa: CASSQGDRRSYNEQFF
CDR3nt: TGCGCCAGCAGCCAAGGGGACCGCCGCTCCTACAATGAGCAGTTCTTC

abundance: .
j_gene: TRBJ2-1
d_gene: .
v_gene: TRBV4-1
CDR3aa: CASSQSASAHEQFF
CDR3nt: TGCGCCAGCAGCCAGTCGGCCAGCGCCCATGAGCAGTTCTTC

abundance: .
j_gene: TRBJ1-2
d_gene: TRBD1
v_gene: TRBV28
CDR3aa: CASSPSTGGWYGYTF
CDR3nt: TGTGCCAGCAGTCCCTCGACAGGGGGCTGGTATGGCTACACCTTC

abundance: .
j_gene: TRBJ2-1
d_gene: .
v_gene: TRBV4-1
CDR3aa: CASSPTGLYNEQFF
CDR3nt: TGCGCCAGCAGCCCAACAGGACTCTACAATGAGCAGTTCTTC

abundance: .
j_gene: TRBJ2-7
d_gene: .
v_gene: TRBV12-3/TRBV12-4
CDR3aa: CASSLFGHEQYF
CDR3nt: TGTGCCAGCAGTTTATTTGGCCACGAGCAGTACTTC

abundance: .
j_gene: TRBJ1-6
d_gene: .
v_gene: TRBV6-5
CDR3aa: CATTQTGIYNSPLHF
CDR3nt: TGTGCCACCACCCAAACGGGGATCTATAATTCACCCCTCCACTTT

abundance: .
j_gene: TRBJ1-1
d_gene: .
v_gene: TRBV19
CDR3aa: CASIEAGSTEAFF
CDR3nt: TGTGCCAGTATTGAGGCGGGGTCCACTGAAGCTTTCTTT

abundance: once
j_gene: TRBJ2-3
d_gene: .
v_gene: TRBV5-1
CDR3aa: CASSLGSLVDTQYF
CDR3nt: TGCGCCAGCAGCTTGGGGTCCCTCGTCGATACGCAGTATTTT

abundance: .
j_gene: TRBJ1-6
d_gene: TRBD1
v_gene: TRBV11-2
CDR3aa: CASSSRGTDNSPLHF
CDR3nt: TGTGCCAGCAGCTCCCGAGGGACAGATAATTCACCCCTCCACTTT

abundance: .
j_gene: TRBJ1-4
d_gene: TRBD1
v_gene: TRBV3-1/TRBV3-2
CDR3aa: CASSHGTGVLTEKLFF
CDR3nt: TGTGCCAGCAGCCACGGGACAGGGGTTTTAACTGAAAAACTGTTTTTT

abundance: few
j_gene: TRBJ2-2
d_gene: .
v_gene: TRBV24-1
CDR3aa: CATSDLADTGELFF
CDR3nt: TGTGCCACCAGTGATTTAGCAGACACCGGGGAGCTGTTTTTT

abundance: .
j_gene: TRBJ2-5
d_gene: .
v_gene: TRBV24-1
CDR3aa: CATSPRGGQETQYF
CDR3nt: TGTGCCACCAGTCCAAGGGGGGGGCAAGAGACCCAGTACTTC

abundance: .
j_gene: TRBJ2-3
d_gene: TRBD1
v_gene: TRBV27
CDR3aa: CASSIDRESADTQYF
CDR3nt: TGTGCCAGCAGTATAGACAGGGAGTCAGCAGATACGCAGTATTTT

abundance: .
j_gene: TRBJ2-2
d_gene: .
v_gene: TRBV5-4
CDR3aa: CASSLDSFTGELFF
CDR3nt: TGTGCCAGCAGCTTGGACAGTTTCACCGGGGAGCTGTTTTTT

abundance: once
j_gene: TRBJ1-5
d_gene: .
v_gene: TRBV30
CDR3aa: CAWSLEYSNQPQHF
CDR3nt: TGTGCCTGGAGCTTGGAGTATAGCAATCAGCCCCAGCATTTT

abundance: .
j_gene: TRBJ2-1
d_gene: TRBD2
v_gene: TRBV27
CDR3aa: CASSPLTSAYNEQFF
CDR3nt: TGTGCCAGCAGTCCCCTGACTAGCGCCTACAATGAGCAGTTCTTC

abundance: .
j_gene: TRBJ2-1
d_gene: .
v_gene: TRBV28
CDR3aa: CASRGASPSSYNEQFF
CDR3nt: TGTGCCAGCAGGGGGGCTAGCCCGAGCTCCTACAATGAGCAGTTCTTC

abundance: .
j_gene: TRBJ2-5
d_gene: TRBD1
v_gene: TRBV11-2
CDR3aa: CASSFDRAQETQYF
CDR3nt: TGTGCCAGCAGCTTCGACAGGGCCCAAGAGACCCAGTACTTC

abundance: .
j_gene: TRBJ2-3
d_gene: .
v_gene: TRBV5-4
CDR3aa: CASSLSQRTDTQYF
CDR3nt: TGTGCCAGCAGCTTGTCTCAGCGCACAGATACGCAGTATTTT

abundance: .
j_gene: TRBJ2-1
d_gene: TRBD2
v_gene: TRBV7-2
CDR3aa: CASSRTSGAYNEQFF
CDR3nt: TGTGCCAGCAGCCGGACTAGCGGGGCTTACAATGAGCAGTTCTTC

abundance: .
j_gene: TRBJ2-7
d_gene: TRBD1
v_gene: TRBV11-2
CDR3aa: CASSLGGTGGDEQYF
CDR3nt: TGTGCCAGCAGCTTAGGCGGGACAGGGGGCGACGAGCAGTACTTC

abundance: .
j_gene: TRBJ2-5
d_gene: .
v_gene: TRBV12-5
CDR3aa: CASGSVGGPYQETQYF
CDR3nt: TGTGCTAGTGGTTCCGTGGGGGGACCATACCAAGAGACCCAGTACTTC

abundance: few
j_gene: TRBJ1-1
d_gene: .
v_gene: TRBV20-1
CDR3aa: CSAIPGSEAFF
CDR3nt: TGCAGTGCTATCCCTGGGTCGGAAGCTTTCTTT

abundance: .
j_gene: TRBJ2-1
d_gene: TRBD2
v_gene: TRBV14
CDR3aa: CASSQDVGEGSNEQFF
CDR3nt: TGTGCCAGCAGCCAAGATGTCGGGGAGGGGAGCAATGAGCAGTTCTTC

abundance: .
j_gene: TRBJ2-1
d_gene: .
v_gene: TRBV5-1
CDR3aa: CASRRGEGRHEQFF
CDR3nt: TGCGCCAGCAGAAGGGGTGAGGGTCGGCATGAGCAGTTCTTC

abundance: .
j_gene: TRBJ1-1
d_gene: .
v_gene: TRBV5-1
CDR3aa: CASSSWGVGTEAFF
CDR3nt: TGCGCCAGCAGCTCCTGGGGGGTGGGAACTGAAGCTTTCTTT

abundance: .
j_gene: TRBJ1-6
d_gene: .
v_gene: TRBV12-3/TRBV12-4
CDR3aa: CASSLIRGPLHF
CDR3nt: TGTGCCAGCAGTTTAATACGGGGACCCCTCCACTTT

abundance: .
j_gene: TRBJ1-2
d_gene: .
v_gene: TRBV30
CDR3aa: CAWNQNRDINYGYTF
CDR3nt: TGTGCCTGGAACCAGAACAGGGATATTAACTATGGCTACACCTTC

abundance: .
j_gene: TRBJ1-6
d_gene: TRBD1
v_gene: TRBV4-1
CDR3aa: CASSARPGQGASNSPLHF
CDR3nt: TGCGCCAGCAGCGCTCGACCGGGACAGGGGGCTTCTAATTCACCCCTCCACTTT

abundance: .
j_gene: TRBJ1-1
d_gene: TRBD1
v_gene: TRBV6-5
CDR3aa: CASSYGWTGPTEAFF
CDR3nt: TGTGCCAGCAGTTACGGGTGGACAGGCCCCACTGAAGCTTTCTTT

abundance: .
j_gene: TRBJ2-1
d_gene: TRBD2
v_gene: TRBV7-9
CDR3aa: CASSRGLVSEQFF
CDR3nt: TGTGCCAGCAGCCGCGGACTAGTGTCTGAGCAGTTCTTC

abundance: .
j_gene: TRBJ2-7
d_gene: .
v_gene: TRBV7-9
CDR3aa: CASSLAGVYEQYF
CDR3nt: TGTGCCAGCAGCTTGGCAGGGGTCTACGAGCAGTACTTC

abundance: .
j_gene: TRBJ1-3
d_gene: .
v_gene: TRBV5-5
CDR3aa: CASQIISGNTIYF
CDR3nt: TGTGCCAGTCAGATTATCTCTGGAAACACCATATATTTT

abundance: .
j_gene: TRBJ2-5
d_gene: TRBD2
v_gene: TRBV5-4
CDR3aa: CASSQGFLAGEETQYF
CDR3nt: TGTGCCAGCAGCCAGGGGTTCTTAGCGGGAGAGGAGACCCAGTACTTC

abundance: .
j_gene: TRBJ1-3
d_gene: TRBD1
v_gene: TRBV5-1
CDR3aa: CASSMDRGSGNTIYF
CDR3nt: TGCGCCAGCAGCATGGACAGGGGATCTGGAAACACCATATATTTT

abundance: .
j_gene: TRBJ2-2
d_gene: .
v_gene: TRBV6-5
CDR3aa: CASGRGTANTGELFF
CDR3nt: TGTGCCAGCGGGAGGGGGACCGCGAACACCGGGGAGCTGTTTTTT

abundance: .
j_gene: TRBJ1-1
d_gene: TRBD1
v_gene: TRBV6-5
CDR3aa: CASNQDRGLTEAFF
CDR3nt: TGTGCCAGCAACCAGGACAGGGGGCTCACTGAAGCTTTCTTT

abundance: once
j_gene: TRBJ1-3
d_gene: .
v_gene: TRBV5-4
CDR3aa: CASSLEGDTSSGNTIYF
CDR3nt: TGTGCCAGCAGCTTGGAAGGGGACACAAGCTCTGGAAACACCATATATTTT

abundance: .
j_gene: TRBJ1-4
d_gene: TRBD1
v_gene: TRBV3-1/TRBV3-2
CDR3aa: CASSLRRGGGEKLFF
CDR3nt: TGTGCCAGCAGCCTCCGCAGGGGGGGAGGTGAAAAACTGTTTTTT

abundance: .
j_gene: TRBJ1-5
d_gene: .
v_gene: TRBV28
CDR3aa: CASSLAGRSSNQPQHF
CDR3nt: TGTGCCAGCAGTTTAGCGGGACGGAGTAGCAATCAGCCCCAGCATTTT

abundance: .
j_gene: TRBJ2-3
d_gene: .
v_gene: TRBV12-3/TRBV12-4
CDR3aa: CASRGLKVDTQYF
CDR3nt: TGTGCCAGCAGGGGACTTAAGGTAGATACGCAGTATTTT

abundance: .
j_gene: TRBJ1-2
d_gene: .
v_gene: TRBV5-6
CDR3aa: CASSLRGYGYTF
CDR3nt: TGTGCCAGCAGCTTAAGAGGGTATGGCTACACCTTC